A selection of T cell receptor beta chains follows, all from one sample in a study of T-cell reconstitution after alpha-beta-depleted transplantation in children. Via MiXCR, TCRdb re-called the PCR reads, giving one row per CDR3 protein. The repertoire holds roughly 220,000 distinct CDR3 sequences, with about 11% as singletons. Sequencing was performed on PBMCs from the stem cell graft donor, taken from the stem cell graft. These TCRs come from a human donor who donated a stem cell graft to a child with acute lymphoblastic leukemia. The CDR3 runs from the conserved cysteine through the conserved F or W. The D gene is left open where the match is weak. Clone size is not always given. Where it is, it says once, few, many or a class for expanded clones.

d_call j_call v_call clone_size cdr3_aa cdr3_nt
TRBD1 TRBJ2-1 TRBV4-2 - CAMSLGTGYNEQFF TGTGCCATGAGCCTCGGGACAGGCTACAATGAGCAGTTCTTC
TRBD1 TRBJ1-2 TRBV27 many CASSQGTGSYGYTF TGTGCCAGCAGCCAGGGGACAGGCTCCTATGGCTACACCTTC
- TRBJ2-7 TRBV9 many CASSVGTSLRGDEQYF TGTGCCAGCAGCGTAGGAACATCCCTAAGAGGTGACGAGCAGTACTTC
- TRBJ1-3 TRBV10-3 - CAISDIHGKEGSSGNTIYF TGTGCCATCAGTGATATTCACGGGAAAGAGGGAAGCTCTGGAAACACCATATATTTT
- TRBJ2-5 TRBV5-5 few CASSALQGPYQETQYF TGTGCCAGCAGCGCCCTACAGGGCCCGTACCAAGAGACCCAGTACTTC
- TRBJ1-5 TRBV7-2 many CASSPRGDQPQHF TGTGCCAGCAGTCCAAGGGGGGATCAGCCCCAGCATTTT
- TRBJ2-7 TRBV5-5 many CASSLVRYEQYF TGTGCCAGCAGCTTGGTACGTTACGAGCAGTACTTC
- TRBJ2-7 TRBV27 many CASSLSGINSYEQYF TGTGCCAGCAGTTTATCGGGAATTAACTCCTACGAGCAGTACTTC
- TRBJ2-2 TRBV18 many CASSPLMQARITGGELFF TGTGCCAGCTCACCGCTCATGCAGGCCCGGATCACCGGCGGGGAGCTGTTTTTT
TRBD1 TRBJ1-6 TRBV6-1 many CASSRDSFYNSPLHF TGTGCCAGCAGTAGGGACAGCTTTTATAATTCACCCCTCCACTTT
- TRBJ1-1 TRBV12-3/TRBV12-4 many CASSFSTGRVF TGTGCCAGCAGTTTTTCAACGGGGAGGGTCTTT
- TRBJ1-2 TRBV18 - CASSLNPDGRYGYTF TGTGCCAGCTCACTGAACCCAGACGGACGCTATGGCTACACCTTC
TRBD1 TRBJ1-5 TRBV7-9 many CASSQIGQGPQPQHF TGTGCCAGCAGTCAGATCGGACAGGGCCCCCAGCCCCAGCATTTT
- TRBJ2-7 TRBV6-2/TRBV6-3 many CASRSSGAYEQYF TGTGCCAGCAGATCGTCCGGGGCGTACGAGCAGTACTTC
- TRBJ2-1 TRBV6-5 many CASSYRWGGATYNEQFF TGTGCCAGCAGTTACAGGTGGGGGGGCGCAACCTACAATGAGCAGTTCTTC
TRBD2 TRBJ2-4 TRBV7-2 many CASSPPGVAGSWRYF TGTGCCAGCAGTCCACCCGGGGTAGCGGGATCATGGCGCTACTTC
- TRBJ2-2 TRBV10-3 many CAISVLSTGELFF TGTGCCATCAGTGTTTTGAGCACCGGGGAGCTGTTTTTT
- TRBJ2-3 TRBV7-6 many CASSLARGQVTQYF TGTGCCAGCAGCTTAGCTCGGGGGCAGGTTACGCAGTATTTT
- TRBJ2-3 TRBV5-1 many CASSPGQNTDTQYF TGCGCCAGCAGCCCTGGACAGAACACAGATACGCAGTATTTT
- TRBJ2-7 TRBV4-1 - CASSQEQGRPYEQYF TGCGCCAGCAGCCAAGAACAGGGACGCCCCTACGAGCAGTACTTC
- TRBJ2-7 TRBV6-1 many CASSEVAPYEQYF TGTGCCAGCAGTGAAGTAGCCCCCTACGAGCAGTACTTC
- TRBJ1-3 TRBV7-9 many CASSAPRGKIYF TGTGCCAGCAGCGCACCCAGGGGCAAGATATATTTT
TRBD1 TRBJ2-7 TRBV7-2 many CASSEYPGQSYEQYF TGTGCCAGCAGCGAATATCCGGGACAGAGCTACGAGCAGTACTTC
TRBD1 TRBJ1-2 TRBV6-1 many CASGRQGNYGYTF TGTGCCAGCGGAAGACAGGGGAACTATGGCTACACCTTC
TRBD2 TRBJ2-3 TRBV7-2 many CASSSRGGETDTQYF TGTGCCAGCAGCTCGCGGGGGGGAGAGACAGATACGCAGTATTTT
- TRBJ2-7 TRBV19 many CASSVGARYEQYF TGTGCCAGTTCGGTTGGGGCAAGGTACGAGCAGTACTTC
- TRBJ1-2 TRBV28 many CASTPGDLRSNYGYTF TGTGCCAGCACCCCCGGGGATCTCCGCTCTAACTATGGCTACACCTTC
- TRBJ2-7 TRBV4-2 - CASSHEFISRPKTYEQYF TGTGCCAGCAGCCACGAGTTCATCAGCCGGCCGAAGACCTACGAGCAGTACTTC
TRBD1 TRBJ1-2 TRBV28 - CASSYQDRVGITF TGTGCCAGCAGTTACCAGGACAGGGTAGGAATCACCTTC
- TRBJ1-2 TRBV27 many CASSLSGTNYGYTF TGTGCCAGCAGTTTATCCGGGACGAACTATGGCTACACCTTC
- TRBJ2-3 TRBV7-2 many CASSRDPLDTQYF TGTGCCAGCAGCCGGGACCCCTTAGATACGCAGTATTTT
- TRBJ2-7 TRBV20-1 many CSASPFLTLSYEQYF TGCAGTGCTAGCCCCTTTTTGACATTGTCCTACGAGCAGTACTTC
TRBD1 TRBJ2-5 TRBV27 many CASTLRSRGRGDGPQETQYF TGTGCCAGCACCCTACGGTCCAGGGGGCGAGGAGACGGCCCCCAAGAGACCCAGTACTTC
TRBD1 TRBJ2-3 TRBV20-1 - CSARDDRGTDTQYF TGCAGTGCTAGAGATGACAGGGGCACAGATACGCAGTATTTT
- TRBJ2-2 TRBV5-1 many CASSFLNRGHALAATGELFF TGCGCCAGCAGCTTCTTGAACAGGGGCCACGCCCTAGCGGCCACCGGGGAGCTGTTTTTT
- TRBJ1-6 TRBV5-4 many CASSDRGRQNSPLHF TGTGCCAGCAGTGACCGGGGGAGGCAGAATTCACCCCTCCACTTT
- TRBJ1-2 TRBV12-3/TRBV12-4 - CASSLYRGGDTF TGTGCCAGCAGTTTATATCGGGGGGGCGACACCTTC
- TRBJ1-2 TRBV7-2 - CASSLDSEGYGYTF TGTGCCAGCAGCCTCGACTCGGAGGGCTATGGCTACACCTTC
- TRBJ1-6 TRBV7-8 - CASSLARQLNSPLHF TGTGCCAGCAGCTTAGCGAGACAGTTAAATTCACCCCTCCACTTT
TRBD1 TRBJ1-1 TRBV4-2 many CASSFRDRESTEAFF TGTGCCAGCAGCTTTCGGGACAGGGAGTCCACTGAAGCTTTCTTT
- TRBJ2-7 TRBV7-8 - CASSLLGGAGTYEQYF TGTGCCAGCAGCCTCCTAGGGGGGGCAGGGACCTACGAGCAGTACTTC
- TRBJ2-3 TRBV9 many CASSTLQGTQYF TGTGCCAGCAGCACCCTTCAAGGTACGCAGTATTTT
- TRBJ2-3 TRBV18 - CASSPEGPDTQYF TGTGCCAGCTCACCAGAAGGTCCCGATACGCAGTATTTT
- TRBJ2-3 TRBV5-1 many CASSLQGMNTDTQYF TGCGCCAGCAGCTTGCAAGGCATGAACACAGATACGCAGTATTTT
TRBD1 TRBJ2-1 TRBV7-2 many CATDRAWDEQFF TGTGCCACGGACAGGGCTTGGGATGAGCAGTTCTTC
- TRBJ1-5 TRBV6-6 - CASSYGNSQPQHF TGTGCCAGCAGTTATGGGAATAGTCAGCCCCAGCATTTT
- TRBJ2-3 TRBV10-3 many CAISYGTGRDTQYF TGTGCCATCAGTTACGGGACGGGGAGAGATACGCAGTATTTT
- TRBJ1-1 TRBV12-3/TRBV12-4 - CASSLVAEMSVAFF TGTGCCAGCAGCCTGGTAGCGGAGATGTCGGTAGCTTTCTTT
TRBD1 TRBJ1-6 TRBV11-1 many CASSLLPGQKNSPLHF TGTGCCAGCAGCCTGCTACCGGGACAGAAAAATTCACCCCTCCACTTT
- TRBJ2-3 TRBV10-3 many CATVERRGTDTQYF TGTGCCACCGTCGAGCGCCGGGGGACTGATACGCAGTATTTT